The 12 T cell receptor beta chains below all came from one sample that was sequenced in a study of CD8+ T cells in alopecia areata. In each case, RNA was isolated and then reverse transcribed into cDNA as the sequencing template. Clones were read by immunoSEQ multiplex PCR, and TCRdb kept only the in-frame ones, dropping some. Here the sample spans 160,000 or so clones, roughly 66% being singletons. The sequenced sample was CD8+ T cells sorted from blood, obtained at week 0. The source is a human donor with alopecia areata.

The J gene is TRBJ2-1, the V gene TRBV2; unclear D gene. This CDR3 comprises 14 residues. CDR1 SNHLY and CDR2 FYNNEI come from the germline V gene. The V gene lost 7 bases and the J gene lost 0 bases, with 10 bases spanning the gap. Here the CDR3 reads CASIEGSSYNEQFF. The CDR3 DNA reads as TGTGCCAGCATAGAAGGTAGCTCCTACAATGAGCAGTTCTTC.

The chain combines TRBV27 with TRBJ2-1; D not resolved. V lost 0 bases to trimming and J lost 2 bases, with 11 bases between them. This CDR3 has 16 amino acids. Germline values: CDR1 MNHEY, CDR2 SMNVEV (reference sequence). The CDR3 protein is CASSLSGPVTYNEQFF. DNA for the CDR3: TGTGCCAGCAGTTTATCGGGTCCCGTTACCTACAATGAGCAGTTCTTC.

The rearrangement links TRBV7-9 to TRBJ1-5; 7 positions agree with TRBD1. The CDR3 runs 15 residues. J was trimmed by 6 bases and V by 3 bases; bases with no gene match: 8. Germline lookup yields CDR1 SEHNR and CDR2 FQNEAQ (reference sequence). CDR3 amino acids: CASSFDRERGQPQHF. CDR3 bases: TGTGCCAGCAGCTTCGACAGGGAAAGAGGTCAGCCCCAGCATTTT.

This clone was detected only a few times. The CDR3 DNA sequence: TGCGCCAGCAGCCAAGAGGGGTGGGGAGAGACCCAGTACTTC. This codes for CASSQEGWGETQYF. This chain links TRBV4-1 with TRBJ2-5, with no clear D. The CDR3 totals 14 residues. Germline lookup yields CDR1 MGHRA and CDR2 YSYEKL. The V gene lost 0 bases and the J gene lost 4 bases, with 9 bases spanning the gap.

This chain joins TRBV7-9 and TRBJ2-3, with D perhaps TRBD1 (5 bases). The germline CDR1 and CDR2 sequences are SEHNR and FQNEAQ (reference sequence). This CDR3 is built from 15 residues. V gave up 7 bases and J gave up 7 bases, with 21 bases separating them. DNA of the CDR3: TGTGCCAGCACGCACCCGCAGGGTGCCACCCATACGCAGTATTTT. Translating it yields CASTHPQGATHTQYF.

The chain employs TRBV6-4 and TRBJ1-2; 8 nucleotides match TRBD1. Germline CDR1 and CDR2: MRHNA and SNTAGT. The J segment lost 2 bases and the V segment lost 6 bases, leaving 8 bases of the junction unmatched. The CDR3 is made up of 15 amino acids. CDR3 coding DNA: TGTGCCAGCAGGGAGATACCAGGGGGCAACTATGGCTACACCTTC. Translation: CASREIPGGNYGYTF.

This sequence joins TRBV27 and TRBJ1-5; D is undetermined. CDR3 length equals 13 residues. Germline CDR1 MNHEY, CDR2 SMNVEV (reference sequence). The V end lost 3 bases, the J end lost 3 bases, and 6 bases lay between the germline ends. The CDR3: CASSFSVNQPQHF. The CDR3 DNA sequence: TGTGCCAGCAGTTTCTCGGTCAATCAGCCCCAGCATTTT.

The chain combines TRBV6-5 with TRBJ1-6; 11 bases map to TRBD1. Germline V gives CDR1 MNHEY, CDR2 SVGAGI. This CDR3 contains 16 residues. V trimming: 0 bases; J trimming: 10 bases; junction bases outside the gene matches: 5. This CDR3 is CASSYSDRGRLSPLHF. The CDR3, as DNA: TGTGCCAGCAGTTACTCGGACAGGGGGCGCCTGTCACCCCTCCACTTT.

This chain connects TRBV5-1 to TRBJ2-3, with 11 bases fitting TRBD2. J gave up 5 bases and V 0 bases, and 8 bases lay outside the gene matches. The CDR3 totals 17 residues. The germline V gene encodes CDR1 SGHRS and CDR2 YFSETQ. The chain's CDR3 is CASSLDIAGGSRDTQYF. DNA for the CDR3: TGCGCCAGCAGCTTGGATATAGCGGGGGGGTCTAGAGATACGCAGTATTTT.

The chain recombines TRBV7-9 with TRBJ1-2; D uncertain. The CDR3 has 14 residues. The germline V and J ends were trimmed by 3 bases and 6 bases, with 14 bases remaining between them. Germline CDR1 and CDR2: SEHNR and FQNEAQ (reference sequence). The DNA for the CDR3 is TGTGCCAGCAGCTTTAAGGCAGAAGACCATGGCTACACCTTC. As protein: CASSFKAEDHGYTF. Together with reference TRBV7-9 and TRBJ1-2, the CDR3 gives the full variable domain: DTGVSQNPRHKITKRGQNVTFRCDPISEHNRLYWYRQTLGQGPEFLTYFQNEAQLEKSRLLSDRFSAERPKGSFSTLEIQRTEQGDSAMYLCASSFKAEDHGYTFGSGTRLTVV.

Regarding this clone: Other DNA sequences in this specimen translate into the identical CDR3. V is TRBV5-1 and J is TRBJ2-7; weak D call: TRBD1 (6 bases). Germline V lookup: CDR1 SGHRS, CDR2 YFSETQ. The CDR3 length is 12 residues. V lost 4 bases and J 3 bases, leaving 8 bases between the germline ends. The CDR3 sequence: CASSPDSYEQYF. DNA of the CDR3: TGCGCCAGCAGCCCGGACAGCTACGAGCAGTACTTC.

The V call is TRBV30, the J call TRBJ2-3; D may be TRBD1 or TRBD2 (5 bases each). Trimming removed 0 bases at V and 5 bases at J, with 12 bases between. CDR1 is GTSNPN and CDR2 is SVGIG in the germline V gene (reference sequence). This CDR3 has 14 amino acids. For the CDR3, the DNA is TGTGCCTGGAGTGTCGGGACGGCCGGAGATACGCAGTATTTT. Its translation is CAWSVGTAGDTQYF. The full variable domain, with the rest looked up from reference TRBV30 and TRBJ2-3, is SQTIHQWPATLVQPVGSPLSLECTVEGTSNPNLYWYRQAAGRGLQLLFYSVGIGQISSEVPQNLSASRPQDRQFILSSKKLLLSDSGFYLCAWSVGTAGDTQYFGPGTRLTVL.